The entry below describes one T cell receptor delta chain. TCRdb used CATT to re-call clones from the RT-PCR reads. The repertoire holds around 13,000 delta-chain clones, about 34% seen once, with 3.8% in the top ten. This entry belongs to a study of gamma-delta T cells after stem cell transplantation. The ends lost 2 bases at V and 0 bases at J; junction bases unmatched: 20. The length of the CDR3 is 22 residues. In germline, CDR1 is TSWWSYY, CDR2 QGS. The chain links TRDV1 to TRDJ1; 11 nucleotides line up with TRDD3. The sequence was collected from a human donor. It is not recorded whose cells these are; they may come from a transplant donor. Sequencing used gamma-delta T cells. The CDR3 protein is CALGEFGSPYWGIEKYTDKLIF. The CDR3 DNA follows: TGTGCTCTTGGGGAATTCGGGTCCCCGTACTGGGGGATAGAGAAGTACACCGATAAACTCATCTTT.